One and the same sample provided the 14 T cell receptor beta chains below, sequenced in a study of CD8 T cell repertoires and HIV-1 epitope variants. Sequencing was performed with immunoSEQ multiplex PCR; in TCRdb, only in-frame clones are kept and a portion is missing. Among 5,500 to 7,000 clones listed, over 60% were seen once. Their specific antigens are unknown. The sample was cultured CD8+ T cells derived from PBMCs. The receptors stem from a male donor with HIV.

The chain combines TRBV27 with TRBJ2-5, with TRBD2 as a possible D gene (6 bases). Germline V lookup: CDR1 MNHEY, CDR2 SMNVEV (reference sequence). Trimming removed 7 bases from V and 1 base from J, with 10 bases in between. This CDR3 has 13 amino acids. The CDR3 region is CASKGGLQETQYF. Here the CDR3 DNA reads TGTGCCAGCAAGGGAGGCCTCCAAGAGACCCAGTACTTC.

The gene calls are TRBV27 and TRBJ1-4; D uncertain. This CDR3 comprises 15 residues. Germline CDR1 MNHEY, CDR2 SMNVEV (reference sequence). V was clipped by 6 bases and J by 7 bases, with 18 bases between them. This chain's CDR3 is CASRRGGSWFEKLFF. DNA for the CDR3: TGTGCCAGCAGACGTGGAGGATCATGGTTTGAAAAACTGTTTTTT.

V usage is TRBV7-8 and J usage is TRBJ1-6; unclear D gene. V was shortened by 2 bases and J by 0 bases, with 8 bases between the two germline ends. This CDR3 region has 16 residues. Germline loops: CDR1 SGHVS, CDR2 FQNEAQ. CDR3 coding DNA: TGTGCCAGCAGCTTAATCGAGAGCTCCTATAATTCACCCCTCCACTTT. It encodes CASSLIESSYNSPLHF. Variable domain in full (rest from reference TRBV7-8 and TRBJ1-6): GAGVSQSPRYKVAKRGQDVALRCDPISGHVSLFWYQQALGQGPEFLTYFQNEAQLDKSGLPSDRFFAERPEGSVSTLKIQRTQQEDSAVYLCASSLIESSYNSPLHFGNGTRLTVT.

Only a few counts were recorded for this clone. The chain uses TRBV28 and TRBJ1-2; a possible D gene is TRBD1 (5 bases). The length of the CDR3 is 14 residues. From germline, CDR1 is MDHEN and CDR2 SYDVKM. Trimming shortened V by 3 bases and J by 8 bases, and 16 bases separated the two germline ends. CDR3 residues: CASSFVGLSEGYTF. CDR3 bases: TGTGCCAGCAGTTTTGTGGGGCTCTCCGAAGGCTACACCTTC.

This chain links TRBV27 with TRBJ2-3; D is unclear. With 3 bases removed from V and 2 bases from J, the gap between germline ends came to 6 bases. Germline values: CDR1 MNHEY, CDR2 SMNVEV (reference sequence). The CDR3 is made up of 13 amino acids. This CDR3 is CASSFGYTDTQYF. The CDR3 coding sequence is TGTGCCAGCAGTTTCGGGTACACAGATACGCAGTATTTT.

This clone has more than one count but fewer than ten. V gene TRBV27 combines with J gene TRBJ2-7, with 7 bases lining up with TRBD1. Germline values: CDR1 MNHEY, CDR2 SMNVEV (reference sequence). The J segment lost 6 bases and the V segment lost 5 bases, leaving 7 bases of the junction unmatched. This CDR3 has 13 residues. The CDR3 sequence: CASSGSTGIEQYF. CDR3 DNA: TGTGCCAGCAGTGGATCGACAGGGATCGAGCAGTACTTC.

This clone has just a few counts. The J gene is TRBJ2-1, the V gene TRBV19; 10 bases map to TRBD1. J lost 6 bases, V lost 5 bases, and 7 bases had no gene match. Germline V gene lookup returns CDR1 LNHDA and CDR2 SQIVND (reference sequence). The CDR3 extends over 15 amino acids. The CDR3 sequence is CASSVSGQGFNEQFF. CDR3 nucleotide sequence: TGTGCCAGTAGTGTTTCGGGACAGGGGTTCAATGAGCAGTTCTTC.

This chain uses TRBV9 with TRBJ2-1, with 9 bases matching TRBD1. Germline V gives CDR1 SGDLS, CDR2 YYNGEE. V dropped 4 bases and J dropped 4; count of bases not matched to a gene: 9. The CDR3 loop spans 16 amino acids. DNA of the CDR3: TGTGCCAGCAGCCCTGAGACAGGGGGTTATTACAATGAGCAGTTCTTC. It is translated as CASSPETGGYYNEQFF.

The rearrangement joins TRBV28 to TRBJ2-7, with a weak D call TRBD1 (5 bases). CDR3 length: 12 residues. From germline, CDR1 is MDHEN and CDR2 SYDVKM. Trimming left V 4 bases short and J 3 bases short, with 7 bases between. This chain's CDR3 is CASSYDSYEQYF. As DNA, the CDR3 is TGTGCCAGCAGTTATGACAGCTACGAGCAGTACTTC.

CDR3 amino acids: CASSLEQGKEQYF. CDR3 sequence (DNA): TGTGCCAGCAGCTTAGAACAGGGGAAGGAGCAGTACTTC. This chain uses TRBV7-9 with TRBJ2-7; 7 nucleotides line up with TRBD1. The trim removed 1 base at V and 7 bases at J, leaving 4 bases unmatched. CDR1 SEHNR and CDR2 FQNEAQ come from the germline V gene (reference sequence). The CDR3 is 13 residues long. The full variable domain, completed using reference TRBV7-9 and TRBJ2-7, is DTGVSQNPRHKITKRGQNVTFRCDPISEHNRLYWYRQTLGQGPEFLTYFQNEAQLEKSRLLSDRFSAERPKGSFSTLEIQRTEQGDSAMYLCASSLEQGKEQYFGPGTRLTVT.

The CDR3 DNA reads as TGTGCCAGCAGACCAACTGGCTACAATGAGCAGTTCTTC. Translating gives CASRPTGYNEQFF. V is TRBV27 and J is TRBJ2-1; D gene uncertain. CDR1 and CDR2 from the germline V gene are MNHEY and SMNVEV (reference sequence). Trimming shortened V by 6 bases and J by 3 bases, and 9 bases separated the two germline ends. The CDR3 contains 13 residues.

This chain uses TRBV29-1 with TRBJ2-2; no definite D call. CDR3 size: 12 residues. Germline V CDR1 and CDR2: SQVTM, ANQGSEA. With 0 bases removed from V and 7 bases from J, the gap between germline ends came to 6 bases. DNA for the CDR3: TGCAGCGTTGAAGATCGGGTCGGGGAGCTGTTTTTT. Encoded protein: CSVEDRVGELFF.

The chain joins TRBV6-5 to TRBJ1-3, with D perhaps TRBD1 (6 bases). The CDR3 covers 16 residues. CDR1 and CDR2 from the germline V gene are MNHEY and SVGAGI. Trimming shortened V by 0 bases and J by 0 bases, and 9 bases separated the two germline ends. DNA of the CDR3: TGTGCCAGCAGTTACTCACAGGGTGGCTCTGGAAACACCATATATTTT. This encodes CASSYSQGGSGNTIYF.

This chain connects TRBV6-5 to TRBJ2-1, with 7 bases lining up with TRBD1. The V segment lost 2 bases and the J segment 7 bases; nucleotides outside the gene matches: 5. Germline CDR1 reads MNHEY; CDR2 reads SVGAGI. The CDR3 runs 14 residues. Here the CDR3 reads CASSYGTAYNEQFF. CDR3 coding DNA: TGTGCCAGCAGTTACGGGACAGCTTATAATGAGCAGTTCTTC.